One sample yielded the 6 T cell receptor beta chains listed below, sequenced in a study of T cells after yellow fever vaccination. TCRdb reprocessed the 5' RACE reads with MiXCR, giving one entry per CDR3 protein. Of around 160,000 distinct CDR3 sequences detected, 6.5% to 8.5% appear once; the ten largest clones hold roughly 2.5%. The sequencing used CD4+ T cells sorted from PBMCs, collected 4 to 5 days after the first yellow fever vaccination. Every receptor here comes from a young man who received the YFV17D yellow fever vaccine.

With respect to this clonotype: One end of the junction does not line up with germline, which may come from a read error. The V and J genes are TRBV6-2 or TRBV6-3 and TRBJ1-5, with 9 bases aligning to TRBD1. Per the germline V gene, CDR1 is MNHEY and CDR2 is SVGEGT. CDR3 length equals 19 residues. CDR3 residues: CASSYWGGQGTYSNQPQHF. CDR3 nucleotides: TGTGCCAGCAGTTACTGGGGGGGACAGGGCACTTATAGCAATCAGCCACAGCATTTT.

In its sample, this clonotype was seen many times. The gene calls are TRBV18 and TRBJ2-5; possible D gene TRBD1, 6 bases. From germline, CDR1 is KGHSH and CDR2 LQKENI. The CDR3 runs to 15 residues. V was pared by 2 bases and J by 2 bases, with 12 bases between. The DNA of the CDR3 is TGTGCCAGCTCACCAACGAAGGGGGTTCAAGAGACCCAGTACTTC. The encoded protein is CASSPTKGVQETQYF.

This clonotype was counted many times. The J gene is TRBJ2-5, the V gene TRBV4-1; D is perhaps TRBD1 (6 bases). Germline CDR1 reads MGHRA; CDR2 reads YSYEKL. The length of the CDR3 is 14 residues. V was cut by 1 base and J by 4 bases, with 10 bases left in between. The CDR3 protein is CASSQAGARETQYF. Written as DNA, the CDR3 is TGCGCCAGCAGCCAAGCAGGGGCCAGAGAGACCCAGTACTTC.

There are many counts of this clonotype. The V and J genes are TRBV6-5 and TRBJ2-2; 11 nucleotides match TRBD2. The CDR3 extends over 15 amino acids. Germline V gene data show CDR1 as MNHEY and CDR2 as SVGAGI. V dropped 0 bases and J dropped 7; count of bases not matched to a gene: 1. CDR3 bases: TGTGCCAGCAGTTACTCTAGCGGGGGGGGCGGGGAGCTGTTTTTT. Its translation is CASSYSSGGGGELFF.

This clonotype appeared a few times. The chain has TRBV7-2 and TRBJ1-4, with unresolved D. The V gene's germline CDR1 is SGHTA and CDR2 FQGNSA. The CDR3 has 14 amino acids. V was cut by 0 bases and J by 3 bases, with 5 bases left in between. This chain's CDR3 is CASSLASPNEKLFF. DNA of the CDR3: TGTGCCAGCAGCTTAGCGTCACCTAATGAAAAACTGTTTTTT. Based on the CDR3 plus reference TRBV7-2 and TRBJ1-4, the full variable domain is GAGVSQSPSNKVTEKGKDVELRCDPISGHTALYWYRQSLGQGLEFLIYFQGNSAPDKSGLPSDRFSAERTGGSVSTLTIQRTQQEDSAVYLCASSLASPNEKLFFGSGTQLSVL.

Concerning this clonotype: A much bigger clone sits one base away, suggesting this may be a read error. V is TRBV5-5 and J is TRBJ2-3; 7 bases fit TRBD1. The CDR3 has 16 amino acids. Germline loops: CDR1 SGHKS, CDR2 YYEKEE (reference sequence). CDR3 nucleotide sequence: TGTGCCAGCAGCTTGGCCGACAGGGCCCACACATATACGCAGTATTTT. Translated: CASSLADRAHTYTQYF.